This TCR beta chain was identified in a study of blood T cell repertoires in COVID-19. Study overall: T cells, B-cell-depleted T cells, or PBMCs provided the cDNA or gDNA that served as material.

Source study methods: Reference gene primers were amplified, and this amplification served to estimate nucleated cell counts. The assay was immunoSEQ multiplex PCR, and TCRdb's table has in-frame clones only and misses some. That table gives V, J and clone size, and the DNA gave D and trimming. The sample holds 110,000 to 150,000 clones; 65% to 90% are singletons and the top ten take around 3%. CDR1 LGHNA and CDR2 YNFKEQ come from the germline V gene. V was cut by 0 bases and J by 7 bases, with 15 bases left in between. The CDR3 is 15 amino acids. The clonotype comes from a man aged 45-60 years with acute or convalescent COVID-19. The sequencing sample was made of peripheral blood. The rearrangement joins TRBV4-2 to TRBJ1-2; TRBD1 might be the D (5 bases). The CDR3: CASSQDKIGVFGYTF. CDR3 nucleotides: TGTGCCAGCAGCCAAGATAAGATAGGGGTGTTTGGCTACACCTTC.